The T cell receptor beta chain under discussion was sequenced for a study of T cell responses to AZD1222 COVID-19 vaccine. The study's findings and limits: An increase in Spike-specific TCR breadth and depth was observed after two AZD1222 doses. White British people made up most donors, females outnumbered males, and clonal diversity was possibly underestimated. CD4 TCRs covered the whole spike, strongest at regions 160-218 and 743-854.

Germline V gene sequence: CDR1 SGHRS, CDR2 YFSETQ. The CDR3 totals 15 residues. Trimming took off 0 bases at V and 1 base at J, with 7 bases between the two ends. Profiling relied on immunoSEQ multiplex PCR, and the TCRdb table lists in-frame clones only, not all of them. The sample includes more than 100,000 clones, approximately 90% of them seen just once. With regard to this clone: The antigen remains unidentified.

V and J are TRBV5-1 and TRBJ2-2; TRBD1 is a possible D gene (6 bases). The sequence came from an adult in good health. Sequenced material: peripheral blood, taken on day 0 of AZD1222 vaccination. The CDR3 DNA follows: TGCGCCAGCAGCTTGGTCAGGGGGAACACCGGGGAGCTGTTTTTT. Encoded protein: CASSLVRGNTGELFF.